The 5 T cell receptor beta chains below all came from one sample that was sequenced in a study of cytomegalovirus exposure and HLA in healthy donors. Using immunoSEQ multiplex PCR, the repertoire was profiled, and TCRdb retains in-frame clones only, with some absent. Seen here are about 150,000 clones, about 87% observed once, and the top ten hold 4.5%. The sample taken for sequencing was PBMCs. The source is a young man in good health and CMV-seropositive.

The chain couples TRBV28 to TRBJ1-2; D not certain. Trimming removed 2 bases at V and 7 bases at J, with 14 bases between. The CDR3 has 14 residues. CDR1 is MDHEN, CDR2 SYDVKM, per germline. CDR3 nucleotide sequence: TGTGCCAGCAGTTTAAGGTCTGTTGCGGGTGGCTACACCTTC. This codes for CASSLRSVAGGYTF.

This chain connects TRBV5-1 to TRBJ2-3; 9 nucleotides match TRBD1. The CDR3 length is 16 residues. The germline V gene encodes CDR1 SGHRS and CDR2 YFSETQ. The V and J ends lost 3 bases and 2 bases, in that order; junction bases with no gene match: 7. CDR3 DNA: TGCGCCAGCAGCTCATTCCGGGACAGGGACACAGATACGCAGTATTTT. This encodes CASSSFRDRDTDTQYF.

J is TRBJ2-3 and V is TRBV7-2, with 10 positions matching TRBD1. The V gene end was trimmed by 4 bases and the J gene end by 4 bases; junction bases not matched to a gene: 2. CDR3 size: 14 residues. CDR1 and CDR2 from the germline V gene are SGHTA and FQGNSA. The CDR3 DNA is TGTGCCAGCAGCTCGGACAGGGGGGCAGATACGCAGTATTTT. Translating it yields CASSSDRGADTQYF.

The V and J genes are TRBV6-6 and TRBJ1-2, with TRBD1 identical over 10 bases. Trimming at V came to 0 bases and at J to 8 bases, leaving 3 bases not matched to a gene. Germline assignment: CDR1 MNHNY and CDR2 SVGAGI (reference sequence). CDR3 length: 14 amino acids. In DNA, the CDR3 is TGTGCCAGCAGTTACTCCGGGACAGGGGCGGGCTACACCTTC. This translates into CASSYSGTGAGYTF.

The rearrangement uses TRBV10-3 and TRBJ1-5; possible D gene TRBD1, 6 bases. The CDR3 is 19 amino acids. Germline V gene sequence: CDR1 ENHRY, CDR2 SYGVKD. V was pared by 7 bases and J by 5 bases, with 30 bases between. The CDR3 spells CAITTPVGGRNRLHQPQHF. The DNA for the CDR3 is TGTGCCATCACCACCCCGGTGGGGGGGCGGAATCGGTTACATCAGCCCCAGCATTTT.